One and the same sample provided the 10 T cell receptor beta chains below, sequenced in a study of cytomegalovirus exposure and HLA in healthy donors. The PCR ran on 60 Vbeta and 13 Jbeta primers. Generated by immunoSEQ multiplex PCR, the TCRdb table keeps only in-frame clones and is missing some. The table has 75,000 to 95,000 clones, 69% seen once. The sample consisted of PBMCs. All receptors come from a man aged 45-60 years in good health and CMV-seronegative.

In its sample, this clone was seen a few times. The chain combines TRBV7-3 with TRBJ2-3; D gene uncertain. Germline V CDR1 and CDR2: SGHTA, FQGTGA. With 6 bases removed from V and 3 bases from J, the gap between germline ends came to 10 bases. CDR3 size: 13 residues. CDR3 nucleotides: TGTGCCAGCAGTCCAACCAGGACAGATACGCAGTATTTT. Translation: CASSPTRTDTQYF. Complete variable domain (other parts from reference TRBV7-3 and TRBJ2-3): GAGVSQTPSNKVTEKGKYVELRCDPISGHTALYWYRQSLGQGPEFLIYFQGTGAADDSGLPNDRFFAVRPEGSVSTLKIQRTERGDSAVYLCASSPTRTDTQYFGPGTRLTVL.

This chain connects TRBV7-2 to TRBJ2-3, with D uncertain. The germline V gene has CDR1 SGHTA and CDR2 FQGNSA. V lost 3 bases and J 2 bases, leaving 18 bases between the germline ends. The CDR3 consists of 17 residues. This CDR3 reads CASSFSFAASSTDTQYF. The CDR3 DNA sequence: TGTGCCAGCAGCTTCTCCTTTGCGGCTAGTTCCACAGATACGCAGTATTTT. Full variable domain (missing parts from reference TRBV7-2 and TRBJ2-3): GAGVSQSPSNKVTEKGKDVELRCDPISGHTALYWYRQSLGQGLEFLIYFQGNSAPDKSGLPSDRFSAERTGGSVSTLTIQRTQQEDSAVYLCASSFSFAASSTDTQYFGPGTRLTVL.

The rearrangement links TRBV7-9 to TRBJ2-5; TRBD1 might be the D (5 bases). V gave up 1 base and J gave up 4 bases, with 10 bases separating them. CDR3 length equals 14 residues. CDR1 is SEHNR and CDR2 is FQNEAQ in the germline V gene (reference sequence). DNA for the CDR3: TGTGCCAGCAGCTTAGTCCTAGGGGTAGAGACCCAGTACTTC. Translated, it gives CASSLVLGVETQYF.

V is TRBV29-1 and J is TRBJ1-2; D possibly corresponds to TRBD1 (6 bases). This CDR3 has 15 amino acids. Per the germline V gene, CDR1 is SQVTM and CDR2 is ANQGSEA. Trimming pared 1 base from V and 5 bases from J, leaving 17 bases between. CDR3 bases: TGCAGCGTTGAAGGGGGGAAAACAGGGAGATATGGCTACACCTTC. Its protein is CSVEGGKTGRYGYTF.

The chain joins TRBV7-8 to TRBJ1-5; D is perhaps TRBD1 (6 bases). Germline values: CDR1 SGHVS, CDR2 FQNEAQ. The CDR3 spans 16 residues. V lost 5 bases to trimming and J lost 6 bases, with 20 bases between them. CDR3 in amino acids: CASSQGGFRGSQPQHF. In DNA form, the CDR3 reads TGTGCCAGCAGCCAAGGCGGCTTCAGGGGCAGTCAGCCCCAGCATTTT.

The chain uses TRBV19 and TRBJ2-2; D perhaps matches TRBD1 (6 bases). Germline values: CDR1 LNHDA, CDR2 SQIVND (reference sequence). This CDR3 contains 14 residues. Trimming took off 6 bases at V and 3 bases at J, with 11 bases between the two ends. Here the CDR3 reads CASRSGGDTGELFF. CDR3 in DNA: TGTGCCAGTAGATCTGGGGGCGACACCGGGGAGCTGTTTTTT.

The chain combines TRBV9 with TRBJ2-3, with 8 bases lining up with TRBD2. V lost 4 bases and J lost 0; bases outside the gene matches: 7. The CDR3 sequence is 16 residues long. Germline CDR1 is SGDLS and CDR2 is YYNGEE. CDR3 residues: CASSQGRGASTDTQYF. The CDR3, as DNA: TGTGCCAGCAGCCAGGGGCGGGGGGCTAGCACAGATACGCAGTATTTT. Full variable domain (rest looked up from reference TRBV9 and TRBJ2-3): DSGVTQTPKHLITATGQRVTLRCSPRSGDLSVYWYQQSLDQGLQFLIQYYNGEERAKGNILERFSAQQFPDLHSELNLSSLELGDSALYFCASSQGRGASTDTQYFGPGTRLTVL.

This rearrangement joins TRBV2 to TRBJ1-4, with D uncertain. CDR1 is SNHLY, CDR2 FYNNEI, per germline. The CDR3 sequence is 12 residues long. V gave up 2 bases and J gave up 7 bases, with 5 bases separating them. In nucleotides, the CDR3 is TGTGCCAGCAGTGAATACAGTGAAAAACTGTTTTTT. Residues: CASSEYSEKLFF.

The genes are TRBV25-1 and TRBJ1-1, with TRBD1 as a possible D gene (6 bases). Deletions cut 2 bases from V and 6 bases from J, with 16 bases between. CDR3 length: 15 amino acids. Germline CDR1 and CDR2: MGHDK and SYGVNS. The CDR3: CASSEGNRVKPEAFF. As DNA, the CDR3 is TGTGCCAGCAGTGAAGGCAACAGGGTGAAGCCTGAAGCTTTCTTT.

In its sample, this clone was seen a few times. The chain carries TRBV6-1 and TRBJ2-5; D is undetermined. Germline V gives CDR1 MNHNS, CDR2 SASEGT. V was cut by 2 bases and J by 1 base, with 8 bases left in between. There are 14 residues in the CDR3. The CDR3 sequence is CASSERLSQETQYF. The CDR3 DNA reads TGTGCCAGCAGTGAACGACTGTCCCAAGAGACCCAGTACTTC.